This T cell receptor (beta chain) is from a study of blood T cell repertoires in COVID-19 (dated by TCRdb to about 2020). Regarding the study in general: The collaborator samples originated in the United States, Italy and Spain and spanned the acute and convalescent phases of COVID-19. The repertoires were released in a freely available public database meant as a resource for research on the immune response to SARS-CoV-2. The prospective study material was composed of cDNA or gDNA derived from T cells, B-cell-depleted T cells, or PBMCs. Nearly every sample came with metadata listing a de-identified subject ID, COVID-19 status, age in years and sex. Where available, HLA class I and class II types were obtained from metadata supplied by the sample provider rather than from assay-based typing. Deeply sampled blood TCRbeta repertoires from subjects exposed to, actively infected with, or recovered from COVID-19 were included in the dataset. The samples were drawn from two sources: the first 160 participants of the ongoing ImmuneRACE study, and 1,200 or so subjects contributed by 6 global collaborators. Study-wide conclusions, independent of this receptor: How much clinical and demographic metadata was included differed by source and by participant, and the metadata was provided uncurated.

Each collaborating institution followed its own protocols to collect whole blood in K2EDTA tubes. For TCRbeta analysis, collaborators shipped samples in one of three forms: frozen whole blood, isolated PBMCs, or DNA extracted from either of those sample types. Worth noting for this clone: Its binding antigen is unknown. No clone much larger than this one lies a single base away; base qualities are absent. The same CDR3 is also encoded by other DNA sequences in this sample.

The CDR3 goes from the cysteine to the phenylalanine over 14 residues. The read is trimmed to its CDR3 DNA, 42 bases read in frame from base 1. CDR1 and CDR2, per the germline V gene (reference sequence), are DFQATT and SNEGSKA. Relative to germline, V is 3 bases shorter and J is 0 bases shorter, with 11 bases between their ends. The immunoSEQ Assay, a bias-controlled multiplex PCR, was used to amplify TCRbeta CDR3 regions from genomic DNA. As for how the authors treated the data: The number of nucleated cells in each sample was estimated from the amplification of reference gene primers within the assay. Sequence reads were collapsed and filtered to measure the absolute abundance of every unique TCRbeta CDR3 rearrangement. For each sample, productive Simpson clonality was calculated as the square root of Simpson's diversity index over productive rearrangements. TCRdb's version of the immuneACCESS table is confined to in-frame rearrangements and falls short of the full clone set. An unresolved V gene accounts for under half of the shortfall where checked; the remainder is of unknown origin. V, J and clone size were drawn from that table, and D and trimming were deduced from the DNA. The sample table shows about 670,000 clones, and 75% to 90% are seen once. The ten top clones hold approximately 0.3% of the sample.

The clonotype was recovered from a young woman with acute or convalescent COVID-19. The chain is assembled from TRBV20-1 and TRBJ1-1; the best D guess is TRBD1, with 5 bases matching. Sequenced input: peripheral blood. CDR3 sequence: CSASPRQMNTEAFF. The DNA sequence is as follows: TGCAGTGCTAGTCCCAGACAGATGAACACTGAAGCTTTCTTT.